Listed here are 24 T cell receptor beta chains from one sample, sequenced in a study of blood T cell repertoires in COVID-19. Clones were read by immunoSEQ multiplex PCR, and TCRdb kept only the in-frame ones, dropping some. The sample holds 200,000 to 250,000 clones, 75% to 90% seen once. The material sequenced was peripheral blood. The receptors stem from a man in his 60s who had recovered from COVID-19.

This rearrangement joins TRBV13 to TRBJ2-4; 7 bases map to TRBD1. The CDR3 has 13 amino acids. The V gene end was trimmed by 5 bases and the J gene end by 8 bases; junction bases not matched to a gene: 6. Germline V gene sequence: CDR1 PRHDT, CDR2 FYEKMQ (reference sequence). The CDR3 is CASSPRDSYIQYF. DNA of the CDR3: TGTGCCAGCAGCCCCCGGGACAGCTACATTCAGTACTTC.

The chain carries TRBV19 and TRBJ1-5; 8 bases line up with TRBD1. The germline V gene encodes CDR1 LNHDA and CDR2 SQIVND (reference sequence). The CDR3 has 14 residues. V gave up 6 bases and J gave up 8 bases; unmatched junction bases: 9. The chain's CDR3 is CASRSHRGMEPQHF. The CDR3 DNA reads TGTGCCAGTAGGTCCCACAGGGGGATGGAGCCCCAGCATTTT. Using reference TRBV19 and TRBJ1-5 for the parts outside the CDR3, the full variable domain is DGGITQSPKYLFRKEGQNVTLSCEQNLNHDAMYWYRQDPGQGLRLIYYSQIVNDFQKGDIAEGYSVSREKKESFPLTVTSAQKNPTAFYLCASRSHRGMEPQHFGDGTRLSIL.

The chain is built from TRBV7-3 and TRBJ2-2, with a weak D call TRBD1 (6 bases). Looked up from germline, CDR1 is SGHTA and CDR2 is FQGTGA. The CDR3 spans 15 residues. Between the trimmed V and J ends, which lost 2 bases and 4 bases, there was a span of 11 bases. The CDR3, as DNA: TGTGCCAGCAGCTTACCAGGACAGCTCACCGGGGAGCTGTTTTTT. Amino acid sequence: CASSLPGQLTGELFF.

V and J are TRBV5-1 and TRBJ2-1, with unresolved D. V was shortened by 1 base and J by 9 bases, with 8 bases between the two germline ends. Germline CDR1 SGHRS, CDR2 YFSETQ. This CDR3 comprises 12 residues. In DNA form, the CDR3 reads TGCGCCAGCAGCTTGCCAGCGACTGAGCAGTTCTTC. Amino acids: CASSLPATEQFF.

The CDR3 loop reads CASSEEWDRVWETQYF. The CDR3 DNA reads as TGTGCCAGCAGTGAAGAGTGGGACAGGGTTTGGGAGACCCAGTACTTC. The V gene is TRBV6-1, the J gene TRBJ2-5; the match to TRBD1 covers 9 bases. Germline V gene data show CDR1 as MNHNS and CDR2 as SASEGT. J was trimmed by 5 bases and V by 1 base; bases with no gene match: 8. CDR3 length equals 16 residues.

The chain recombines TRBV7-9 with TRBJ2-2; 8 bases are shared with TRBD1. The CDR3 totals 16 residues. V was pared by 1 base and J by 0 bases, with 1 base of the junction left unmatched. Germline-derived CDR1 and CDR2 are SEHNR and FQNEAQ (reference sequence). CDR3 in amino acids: CASSLGTGTNTGELFF. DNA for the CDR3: TGTGCCAGCAGCTTAGGGACAGGGACGAACACCGGGGAGCTGTTTTTT.

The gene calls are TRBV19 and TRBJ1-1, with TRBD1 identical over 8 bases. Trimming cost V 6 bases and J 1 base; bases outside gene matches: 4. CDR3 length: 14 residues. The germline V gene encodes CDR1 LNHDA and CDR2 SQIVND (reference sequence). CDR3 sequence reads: CASRGDRWNTEAFF. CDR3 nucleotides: TGTGCCAGTAGGGGGGACAGGTGGAACACTGAAGCTTTCTTT.

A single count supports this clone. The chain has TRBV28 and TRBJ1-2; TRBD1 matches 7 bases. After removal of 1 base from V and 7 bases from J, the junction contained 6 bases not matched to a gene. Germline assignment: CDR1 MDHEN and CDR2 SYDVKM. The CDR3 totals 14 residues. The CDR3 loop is CASSLSDRVGGYTF. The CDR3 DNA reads TGTGCCAGCAGTTTATCCGACAGGGTAGGTGGCTACACCTTC.

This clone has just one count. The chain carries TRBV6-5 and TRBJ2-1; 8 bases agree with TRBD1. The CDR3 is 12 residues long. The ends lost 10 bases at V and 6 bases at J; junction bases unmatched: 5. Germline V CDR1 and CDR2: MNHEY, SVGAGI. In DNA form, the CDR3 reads TGTGCCACCTTACAGGGGGGCAATGAGCAGTTCTTC. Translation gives CATLQGGNEQFF.

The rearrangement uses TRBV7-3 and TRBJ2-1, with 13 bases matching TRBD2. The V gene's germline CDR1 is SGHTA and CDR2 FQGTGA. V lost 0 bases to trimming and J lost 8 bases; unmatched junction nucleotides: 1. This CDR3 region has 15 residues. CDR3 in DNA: TGTGCCAGCAGCTTAACCGGACTAGCGGGAGATGAGCAGTTCTTC. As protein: CASSLTGLAGDEQFF.

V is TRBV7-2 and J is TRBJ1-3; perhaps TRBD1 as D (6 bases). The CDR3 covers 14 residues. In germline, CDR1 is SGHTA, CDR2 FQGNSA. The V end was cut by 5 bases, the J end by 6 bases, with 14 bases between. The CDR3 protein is CASSPGGAANTIYF. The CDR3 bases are TGTGCCAGCAGCCCCGGGGGGGCGGCAAACACCATATATTTT.

The CDR3 sequence: CASRRGDRNTEAFF. CDR3 nucleotide sequence: TGTGCCAGCAGGCGCGGGGATCGAAACACTGAAGCTTTCTTT. V gene TRBV3-1 (or the pseudogene TRBV3-2) combines with J gene TRBJ1-1, with unresolved D. The CDR3 spans 14 residues. V lost 6 bases and J 2 bases, leaving 13 bases between the germline ends. Germline values: CDR1 LGHDT, CDR2 YNNKEL (reference sequence).

The CDR3 sequence: CASSFGGSRETQYF. CDR3 nucleotide sequence: TGTGCCAGCAGTTTCGGGGGGTCCAGAGAGACCCAGTACTTC. V and J are TRBV2 and TRBJ2-5; 7 nucleotides match TRBD2. This CDR3 is built from 14 residues. J lost 4 bases, V lost 5 bases, and 7 bases had no gene match. Germline V gene lookup returns CDR1 SNHLY and CDR2 FYNNEI.

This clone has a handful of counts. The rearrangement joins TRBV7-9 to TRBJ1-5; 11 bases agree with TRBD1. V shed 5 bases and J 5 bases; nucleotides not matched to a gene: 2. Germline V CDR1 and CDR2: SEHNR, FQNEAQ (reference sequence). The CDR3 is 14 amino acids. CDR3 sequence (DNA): TGTGCCAGCAGCCCGGGACAGGGGGATCAGCCCCAGCATTTT. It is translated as CASSPGQGDQPQHF.

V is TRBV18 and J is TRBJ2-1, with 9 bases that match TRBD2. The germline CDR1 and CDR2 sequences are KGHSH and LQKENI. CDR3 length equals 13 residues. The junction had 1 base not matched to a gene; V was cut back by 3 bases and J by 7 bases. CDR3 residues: CASSPGLANEQFF. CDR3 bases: TGTGCCAGCTCACCGGGACTAGCAAATGAGCAGTTCTTC.

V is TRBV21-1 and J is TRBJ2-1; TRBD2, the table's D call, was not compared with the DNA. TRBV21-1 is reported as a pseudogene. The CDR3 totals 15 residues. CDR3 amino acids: CASSKRGSAYNEQFF. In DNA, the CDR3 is TGTGCCAGCAGCAAAAGAGGGTCGGCCTACAATGAGCAGTTCTTC.

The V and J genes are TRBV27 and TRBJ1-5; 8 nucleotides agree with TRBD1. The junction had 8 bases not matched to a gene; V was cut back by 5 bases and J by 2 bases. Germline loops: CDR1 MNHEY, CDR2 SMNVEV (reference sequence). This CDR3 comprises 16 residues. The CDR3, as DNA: TGTGCCAGCAGTCTGCAGGGGGCCTTTGGCAATCAGCCCCAGCATTTT. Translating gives CASSLQGAFGNQPQHF.

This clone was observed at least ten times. The CDR3 region has the DNA TGCGCCAGCAGCCAAGATCCTATCCCCCGGACAGCCTATGGCTACACCTTC. This translates into CASSQDPIPRTAYGYTF. The chain uses TRBV4-1 and TRBJ1-2; perhaps TRBD1 as D (6 bases). Per the germline V gene, CDR1 is MGHRA and CDR2 is YSYEKL. V was trimmed by 0 bases and J by 4 bases, leaving 18 bases between them. The CDR3 has 17 residues.

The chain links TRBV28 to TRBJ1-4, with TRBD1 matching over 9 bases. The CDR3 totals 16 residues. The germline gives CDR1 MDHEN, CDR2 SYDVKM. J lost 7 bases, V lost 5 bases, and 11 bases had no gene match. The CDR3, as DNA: TGTGCCAGCAGTAAAAGCCGGACAGGGGATGGTGAAAAACTGTTTTTT. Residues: CASSKSRTGDGEKLFF.

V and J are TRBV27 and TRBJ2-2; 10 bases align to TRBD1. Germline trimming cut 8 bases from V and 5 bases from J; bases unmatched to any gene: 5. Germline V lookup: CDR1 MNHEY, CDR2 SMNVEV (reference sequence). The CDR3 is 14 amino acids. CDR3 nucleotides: TGTGCCAGCGGCCGGGACAGGGGTACCGGGGAGCTGTTTTTT. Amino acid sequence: CASGRDRGTGELFF.

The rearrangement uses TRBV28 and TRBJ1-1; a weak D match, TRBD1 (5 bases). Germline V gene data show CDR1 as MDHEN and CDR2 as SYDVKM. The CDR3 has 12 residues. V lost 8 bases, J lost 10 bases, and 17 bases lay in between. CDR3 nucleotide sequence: TGTGCCAGCCGTCTTACGGGACTTGGAGCTTTCTTT. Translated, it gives CASRLTGLGAFF.

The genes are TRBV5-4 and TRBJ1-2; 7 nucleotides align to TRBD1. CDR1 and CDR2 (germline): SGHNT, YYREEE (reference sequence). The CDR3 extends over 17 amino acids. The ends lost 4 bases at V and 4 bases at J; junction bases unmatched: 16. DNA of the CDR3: TGTGCCAGCAGCAGAGGGGCAGGGGGGAAATTAAGCTATGGCTACACCTTC. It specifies CASSRGAGGKLSYGYTF.

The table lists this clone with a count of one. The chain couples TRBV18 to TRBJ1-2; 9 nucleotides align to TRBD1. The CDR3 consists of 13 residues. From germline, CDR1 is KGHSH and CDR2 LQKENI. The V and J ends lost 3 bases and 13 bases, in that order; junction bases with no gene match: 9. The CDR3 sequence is CASSPSGDRGSTF. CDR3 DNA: TGTGCCAGCTCACCCTCCGGAGACAGGGGGTCCACCTTC.

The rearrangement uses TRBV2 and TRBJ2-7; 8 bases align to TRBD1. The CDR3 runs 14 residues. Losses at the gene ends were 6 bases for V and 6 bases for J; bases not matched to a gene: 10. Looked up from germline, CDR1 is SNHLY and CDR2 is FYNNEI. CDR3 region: CASRKDRQGTEQYF. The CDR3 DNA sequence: TGTGCCAGCAGGAAAGATCGACAGGGGACCGAGCAGTACTTC.